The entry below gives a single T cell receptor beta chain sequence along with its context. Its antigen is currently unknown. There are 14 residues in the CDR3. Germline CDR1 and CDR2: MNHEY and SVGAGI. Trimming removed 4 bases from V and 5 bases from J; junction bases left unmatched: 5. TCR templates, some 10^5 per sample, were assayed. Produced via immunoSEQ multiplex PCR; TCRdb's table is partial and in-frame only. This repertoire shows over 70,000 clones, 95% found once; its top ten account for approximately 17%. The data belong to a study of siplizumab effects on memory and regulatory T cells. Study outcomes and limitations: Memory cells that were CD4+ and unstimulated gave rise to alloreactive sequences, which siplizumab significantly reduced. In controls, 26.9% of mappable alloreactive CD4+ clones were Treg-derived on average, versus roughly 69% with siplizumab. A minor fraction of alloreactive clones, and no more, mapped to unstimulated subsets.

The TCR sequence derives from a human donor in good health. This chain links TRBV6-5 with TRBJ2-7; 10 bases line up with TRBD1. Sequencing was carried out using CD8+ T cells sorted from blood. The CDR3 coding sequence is TGTGCCAGCAGTTTAGGGACAGGGGATCACGAGCAGTACTTC. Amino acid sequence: CASSLGTGDHEQYF.